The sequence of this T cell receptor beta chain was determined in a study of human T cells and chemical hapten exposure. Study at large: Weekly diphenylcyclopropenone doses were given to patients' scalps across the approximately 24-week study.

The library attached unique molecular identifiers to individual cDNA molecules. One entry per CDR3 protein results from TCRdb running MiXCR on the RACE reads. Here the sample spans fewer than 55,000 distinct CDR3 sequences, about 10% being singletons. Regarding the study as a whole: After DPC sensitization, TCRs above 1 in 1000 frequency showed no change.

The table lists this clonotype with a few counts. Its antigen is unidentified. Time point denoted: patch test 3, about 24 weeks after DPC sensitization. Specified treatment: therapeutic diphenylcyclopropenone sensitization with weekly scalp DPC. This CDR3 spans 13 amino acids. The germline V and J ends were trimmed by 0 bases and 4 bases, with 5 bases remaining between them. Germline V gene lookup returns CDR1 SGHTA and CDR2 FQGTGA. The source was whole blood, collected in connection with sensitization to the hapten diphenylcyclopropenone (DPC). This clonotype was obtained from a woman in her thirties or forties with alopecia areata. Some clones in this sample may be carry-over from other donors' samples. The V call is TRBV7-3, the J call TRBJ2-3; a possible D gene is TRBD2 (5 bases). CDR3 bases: TGTGCCAGCAGCTTAACTAGCGCAGATACGCAGTATTTT. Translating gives CASSLTSADTQYF.